The 6 T cell receptor beta chains presented below share a single source sample, sequenced in a study of shared clonotypes between healthy human individuals. Sequencing was performed with immunoSEQ multiplex PCR; in TCRdb, only in-frame clones are kept and a portion is missing. The sample holds about 2,500,000 clones, 90% to 95% seen once. The source material was naive CD4+ T cells sorted from blood. Stated subset: CD45RA+ positively selected. These receptors were taken from a man between 18 and 35 years old in good health.

The CDR3 region has the DNA TGTGCCAGCAGCTTCGGGACAGGGAATTCGGATACGCAGTATTTT. Translated: CASSFGTGNSDTQYF. This chain connects TRBV7-3 to TRBJ2-3; 9 bases are a match to TRBD1. In germline, CDR1 is SGHTA, CDR2 FQGTGA. The CDR3 loop spans 15 amino acids. V was pared by 3 bases and J by 6 bases, with 7 bases of the junction left unmatched.

This chain uses TRBV2 with TRBJ2-7; D might be TRBD2 (5 bases). The ends were cut back, 6 bases at V and 2 bases at J, with 17 bases in the middle. CDR1 is SNHLY, CDR2 FYNNEI, per germline. The CDR3 consists of 15 residues. CDR3 coding DNA: TGTGCCAGCAGGGAGCAGGACCTCGGGACCTACGAGCAGTACTTC. It yields the protein CASREQDLGTYEQYF.

The chain carries TRBV7-9 and TRBJ1-1; D is undetermined. The CDR3 consists of 14 residues. V dropped 6 bases and J dropped 2 bases, with 13 bases sitting between them. Looked up from germline, CDR1 is SEHNR and CDR2 is FQNEAQ (reference sequence). CDR3 DNA sequence: TGTGCCAGCAGTACCGGGTTAGGAAACACTGAAGCTTTCTTT. Translation: CASSTGLGNTEAFF.

The gene calls are TRBV7-2 and TRBJ2-2; a weak D match, TRBD2 (7 bases). Germline CDR1 and CDR2: SGHTA and FQGNSA. Trimming stripped 0 bases from V and 5 bases from J, with 13 bases between. The CDR3 spans 16 residues. CDR3 residues: CASSLAAGARTGELFF. CDR3 bases: TGTGCCAGCAGCTTAGCTGCGGGGGCGCGGACCGGGGAGCTGTTTTTT.

This clone was picked up a small number of times. At one of its ends the junction is not consistent with the germline gene, which may arise from a read error. The chain couples TRBV27 to TRBJ1-6; tentatively, D is TRBD1 (5 bases). The germline gives CDR1 MNHEY, CDR2 SMNVEV (reference sequence). The CDR3 covers 12 residues. The CDR3 spells CLDCGGYSPLHF. The CDR3, as DNA: TGCCTTGACTGTGGGGGTTATTCACCCCTCCACTTT.

The chain links TRBV10-3 to TRBJ2-1; possibly TRBD1 for D (5 bases). This CDR3 spans 11 amino acids. Deletions cut 2 bases from V and 12 bases from J, with 8 bases between. Germline V gene sequence: CDR1 ENHRY, CDR2 SYGVKD. The CDR3 sequence: CAISEGAGQFF. The CDR3, as DNA: TGTGCCATCAGTGAGGGGGCAGGGCAGTTCTTC.